This paragraph reports one T cell receptor (beta chain). TCR beta CDR3 region amplification was performed from RNA transcripts. First-round RT-PCR with HTBI primers amplified the TCR CDR3 region. TCRdb processed the multiplex PCR reads anew with MiXCR; each CDR3 protein has one entry. This sample carries 700,000 to 850,000 distinct CDR3 sequences, roughly 32% of them seen once, and the ten largest clones take around a third. The CDR3 is made up of 13 amino acids. V lost 5 bases to trimming and J lost 11 bases, with 18 bases between them. The germline gives CDR1 SGHAT, CDR2 FQNNGV. This specimen belongs to a study of T cells in Graves' hyperthyroidism and ophthalmopathy. Across the study: The authors collected peripheral blood at initial diagnosis, before any treatment.

The sequencing input was blood. The chain has TRBV11-2 and TRBJ1-1; the D is unclear. The receptor was isolated from a woman in her thirties or forties with Graves' hyperthyroidism. The CDR3 loop reads CASSPIGRQAAFF. CDR3 nucleotides: TGTGCCAGCAGCCCTATCGGGCGCCAGGCGGCTTTCTTT.